Listed below are T cell receptor beta chains from one sample, sequenced in a study of cytomegalovirus exposure and HLA in healthy donors. Method: immunoSEQ multiplex PCR; TCRdb's copy keeps in-frame clones and lacks some. The sample lists more than 250,000 clones; about nine tenths were seen once. Sequenced input: PBMCs. The receptors come from a woman aged 18-29 years in good health and CMV-seronegative. Both conserved end residues are part of each CDR3. The order of the fields is clone size, V gene, J gene, D gene, CDR3 protein, CDR3 DNA. A D gene is named only where the DNA matches it firmly. Only some rows state a clone size, as once, few, many or a class for expanded clones.

clone size: -; V gene: TRBV6-1; J gene: TRBJ2-7; D gene: TRBD1; CDR3 protein: CASLRTGVHEQYF; CDR3 DNA: TGTGCCAGCTTGCGGACAGGGGTACACGAGCAGTACTTC
clone size: few; V gene: TRBV25-1; J gene: TRBJ1-2; D gene: -; CDR3 protein: CASSWEPPYGYTF; CDR3 DNA: TGTGCCAGCAGTTGGGAGCCACCATATGGCTACACCTTC
clone size: many; V gene: TRBV4-3; J gene: TRBJ2-7; D gene: -; CDR3 protein: CASSQDRPPSYEQYF; CDR3 DNA: TGCGCCAGCAGCCAAGACAGGCCCCCCTCCTACGAGCAGTACTTC
clone size: few; V gene: TRBV19; J gene: TRBJ1-1; D gene: TRBD1; CDR3 protein: CASSEDRGNTEAFF; CDR3 DNA: TGTGCCAGTAGTGAAGACAGGGGGAACACTGAAGCTTTCTTT
clone size: -; V gene: TRBV11-2; J gene: TRBJ1-5; D gene: -; CDR3 protein: CASSLALVQVEDQPQHF; CDR3 DNA: TGTGCCAGCAGCTTAGCGTTGGTACAGGTTGAGGATCAGCCCCAGCATTTT
clone size: -; V gene: TRBV27; J gene: TRBJ2-7; D gene: TRBD2; CDR3 protein: CASSPRTSGGSSSYEQYF; CDR3 DNA: TGTGCCAGCAGTCCACGGACTAGCGGGGGCTCGAGCTCCTACGAGCAGTACTTC
clone size: -; V gene: TRBV4-2; J gene: TRBJ1-1; D gene: -; CDR3 protein: CASSQGAPVNTEAFF; CDR3 DNA: TGTGCCAGCAGCCAAGGGGCCCCAGTGAACACTGAAGCTTTCTTT
clone size: -; V gene: TRBV5-1; J gene: TRBJ2-5; D gene: TRBD2; CDR3 protein: CASSFSSGSGQTQYF; CDR3 DNA: TGCGCCAGCAGCTTCTCTAGCGGGAGTGGACAGACCCAGTACTTC
clone size: -; V gene: TRBV7-9; J gene: TRBJ2-1; D gene: -; CDR3 protein: CASSPTGFF; CDR3 DNA: TGTGCCAGCAGCCCTACGGGGTTCTTC
clone size: -; V gene: TRBV6-4; J gene: TRBJ2-3; D gene: -; CDR3 protein: CASSAGVGTDTQYF; CDR3 DNA: TGTGCCAGCAGTGCGGGAGTGGGAACAGATACGCAGTATTTT
clone size: -; V gene: TRBV15; J gene: TRBJ2-3; D gene: -; CDR3 protein: CATSKEGATVTDTQYF; CDR3 DNA: TGTGCCACCAGCAAGGAGGGGGCAACTGTCACAGATACGCAGTATTTT
clone size: once; V gene: TRBV7-2; J gene: TRBJ2-7; D gene: TRBD2; CDR3 protein: CASSLASSGGLSSYEQYF; CDR3 DNA: TGTGCCAGCAGCTTAGCGTCTAGCGGCGGGCTGAGCTCCTACGAGCAGTACTTC
clone size: -; V gene: TRBV15; J gene: TRBJ2-3; D gene: TRBD2; CDR3 protein: CAASTGRGLDMTDTQYF; CDR3 DNA: TGTGCCGCCAGCACCGGTCGGGGACTAGACATGACAGATACGCAGTATTTT
clone size: -; V gene: TRBV29-1; J gene: TRBJ2-3; D gene: TRBD2; CDR3 protein: CSVGVSGSSTDTQYF; CDR3 DNA: TGCAGCGTTGGGGTTAGCGGGTCTAGCACAGATACGCAGTATTTT
clone size: -; V gene: TRBV7-2; J gene: TRBJ2-1; D gene: -; CDR3 protein: CASSPNRDWGNGEQFF; CDR3 DNA: TGTGCCAGCAGCCCGAACCGGGACTGGGGGAACGGGGAGCAGTTCTTC
clone size: -; V gene: TRBV7-7; J gene: TRBJ2-2; D gene: -; CDR3 protein: CASSLGGHGELFF; CDR3 DNA: TGTGCCAGCAGCTTAGGGGGCCACGGGGAGCTGTTTTTT
clone size: -; V gene: TRBV6-5; J gene: TRBJ1-2; D gene: -; CDR3 protein: CASSYSIYYGYTF; CDR3 DNA: TGTGCCAGCAGTTACTCCATTTACTATGGCTACACCTTC
clone size: -; V gene: TRBV18; J gene: TRBJ1-2; D gene: -; CDR3 protein: CASSPQHPGDNYGYTF; CDR3 DNA: TGTGCCAGCTCACCGCAGCACCCGGGGGACAACTATGGCTACACCTTC
clone size: -; V gene: TRBV11-1; J gene: TRBJ2-5; D gene: -; CDR3 protein: CASSLRWLGTETQYF; CDR3 DNA: TGTGCCAGCAGCTTACGTTGGTTGGGCACAGAGACCCAGTACTTC
clone size: -; V gene: TRBV4-1; J gene: TRBJ1-5; D gene: -; CDR3 protein: CASSQPHGLGAGQPQHF; CDR3 DNA: TGCGCCAGCAGCCAGCCACATGGTTTAGGTGCGGGTCAGCCCCAGCATTTT
clone size: -; V gene: TRBV27; J gene: TRBJ2-1; D gene: TRBD2; CDR3 protein: CASSLAPGLAGSDEQFF; CDR3 DNA: TGTGCCAGCAGTTTAGCTCCCGGACTAGCGGGTTCCGATGAGCAGTTCTTC
clone size: -; V gene: TRBV6-5; J gene: TRBJ2-7; D gene: TRBD2; CDR3 protein: CASSRAGGGYEQYF; CDR3 DNA: TGTGCCAGCAGTCGAGCGGGAGGTGGGTACGAGCAGTACTTC
clone size: -; V gene: TRBV5-6; J gene: TRBJ2-7; D gene: -; CDR3 protein: CASSLSQGPSPYEQYF; CDR3 DNA: TGTGCCAGCAGCTTATCCCAGGGCCCTTCCCCCTACGAGCAGTACTTC
clone size: -; V gene: TRBV14; J gene: TRBJ1-2; D gene: -; CDR3 protein: CASSQENRLGYTF; CDR3 DNA: TGTGCCAGCAGCCAAGAGAACAGGCTCGGCTACACCTTC
clone size: -; V gene: TRBV29-1; J gene: TRBJ2-7; D gene: TRBD1; CDR3 protein: CSVEGRQGVSYEQYF; CDR3 DNA: TGCAGCGTTGAAGGGCGACAGGGGGTATCCTACGAGCAGTACTTC
clone size: -; V gene: TRBV18; J gene: TRBJ2-7; D gene: TRBD1; CDR3 protein: CASLRQGGTYEQYF; CDR3 DNA: TGTGCCAGCTTGCGACAGGGGGGGACCTACGAGCAGTACTTC
clone size: -; V gene: TRBV5-6; J gene: TRBJ2-1; D gene: TRBD2; CDR3 protein: CASSPGGSGSYEQFF; CDR3 DNA: TGTGCCAGCAGCCCCGGGGGTAGCGGGAGCTATGAGCAGTTCTTC
clone size: -; V gene: TRBV9; J gene: TRBJ2-2; D gene: -; CDR3 protein: CASSVGGGTGELFF; CDR3 DNA: TGTGCCAGCAGCGTAGGTGGAGGAACCGGGGAGCTGTTTTTT
clone size: few; V gene: TRBV6-5; J gene: TRBJ2-7; D gene: -; CDR3 protein: CASSYGWDMIYEQYF; CDR3 DNA: TGTGCCAGCAGTTACGGCTGGGACATGATCTACGAGCAGTACTTC
clone size: -; V gene: TRBV30; J gene: TRBJ2-5; D gene: -; CDR3 protein: CAWSKQGQETQYF; CDR3 DNA: TGTGCCTGGAGTAAACAGGGTCAAGAGACCCAGTACTTC
clone size: few; V gene: TRBV4-1; J gene: TRBJ2-7; D gene: -; CDR3 protein: CASSQESGLIVQYF; CDR3 DNA: TGCGCCAGCAGCCAAGAATCTGGGCTGATCGTGCAGTACTTC
clone size: -; V gene: TRBV30; J gene: TRBJ1-4; D gene: -; CDR3 protein: CAWSEGRNEKLFF; CDR3 DNA: TGTGCCTGGAGTGAGGGGCGAAATGAAAAACTGTTTTTT
clone size: -; V gene: TRBV7-6; J gene: TRBJ2-7; D gene: -; CDR3 protein: CASSLVRDSYEQYF; CDR3 DNA: TGTGCCAGCAGCTTAGTCAGGGACTCCTACGAGCAGTACTTC
clone size: -; V gene: TRBV2; J gene: TRBJ2-5; D gene: -; CDR3 protein: CASSESAGRETQYF; CDR3 DNA: TGTGCCAGCAGTGAAAGCGCGGGCCGGGAGACCCAGTACTTC
clone size: -; V gene: TRBV29-1; J gene: TRBJ1-2; D gene: -; CDR3 protein: CSVDRFGDGYTF; CDR3 DNA: TGCAGCGTTGATAGGTTCGGGGATGGCTACACCTTC
clone size: -; V gene: TRBV5-4; J gene: TRBJ2-7; D gene: -; CDR3 protein: CASSLEPGPNYEQYF; CDR3 DNA: TGTGCCAGCAGCTTGGAGCCAGGCCCTAACTACGAGCAGTACTTC
clone size: -; V gene: TRBV5-1; J gene: TRBJ2-7; D gene: -; CDR3 protein: CASSQTRDTLYEQYF; CDR3 DNA: TGCGCCAGCAGCCAGACCCGGGACACCCTCTACGAGCAGTACTTC
clone size: -; V gene: TRBV6-6; J gene: TRBJ1-2; D gene: -; CDR3 protein: CASSPTRGLANYGYTF; CDR3 DNA: TGTGCCAGCAGCCCGACCAGGGGCCTAGCTAACTATGGCTACACCTTC
clone size: -; V gene: TRBV19; J gene: TRBJ2-7; D gene: TRBD2; CDR3 protein: CASSISGEGYEQYF; CDR3 DNA: TGTGCCAGTAGTATTTCCGGGGAGGGCTACGAGCAGTACTTC
clone size: -; V gene: TRBV28; J gene: TRBJ2-3; D gene: -; CDR3 protein: CASTPTGTDTQYF; CDR3 DNA: TGTGCCAGCACCCCGACAGGCACAGATACGCAGTATTTT
clone size: -; V gene: TRBV7-3; J gene: TRBJ2-1; D gene: TRBD2; CDR3 protein: CASSFDLAGSEDEQFF; CDR3 DNA: TGTGCCAGCAGCTTCGATCTAGCGGGGTCAGAGGATGAGCAGTTCTTC